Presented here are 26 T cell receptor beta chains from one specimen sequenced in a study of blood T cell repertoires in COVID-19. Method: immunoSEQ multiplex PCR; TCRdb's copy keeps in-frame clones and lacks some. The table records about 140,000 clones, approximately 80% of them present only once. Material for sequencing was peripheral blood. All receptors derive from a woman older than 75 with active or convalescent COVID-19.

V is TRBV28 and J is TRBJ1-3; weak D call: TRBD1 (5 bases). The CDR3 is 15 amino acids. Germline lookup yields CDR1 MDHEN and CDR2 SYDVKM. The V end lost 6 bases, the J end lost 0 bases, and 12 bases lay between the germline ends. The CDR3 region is CASRRRQPSGNTIYF. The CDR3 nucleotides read TGTGCCAGCAGACGCCGACAGCCCTCTGGAAACACCATATATTTT.

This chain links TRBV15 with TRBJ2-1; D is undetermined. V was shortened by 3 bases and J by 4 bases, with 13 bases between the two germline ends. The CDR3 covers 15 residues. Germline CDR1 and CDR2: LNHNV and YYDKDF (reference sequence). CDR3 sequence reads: CATSSPQSRYNEQFF. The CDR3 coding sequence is TGTGCCACCAGCAGCCCCCAGAGCAGGTACAATGAGCAGTTCTTC.

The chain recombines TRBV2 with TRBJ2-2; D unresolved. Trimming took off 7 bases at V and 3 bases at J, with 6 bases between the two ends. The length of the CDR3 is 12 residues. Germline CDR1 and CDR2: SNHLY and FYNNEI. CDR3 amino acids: CASIPYTGELFF. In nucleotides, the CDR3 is TGTGCCAGCATCCCGTACACCGGGGAGCTGTTTTTT.

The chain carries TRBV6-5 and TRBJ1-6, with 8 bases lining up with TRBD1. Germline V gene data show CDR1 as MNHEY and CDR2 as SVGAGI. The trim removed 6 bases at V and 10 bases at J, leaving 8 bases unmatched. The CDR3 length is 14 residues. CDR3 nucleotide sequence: TGTGCCAGCAGCAAGACAGGGGAAGAATCACCCCTCCACTTT. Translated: CASSKTGEESPLHF.

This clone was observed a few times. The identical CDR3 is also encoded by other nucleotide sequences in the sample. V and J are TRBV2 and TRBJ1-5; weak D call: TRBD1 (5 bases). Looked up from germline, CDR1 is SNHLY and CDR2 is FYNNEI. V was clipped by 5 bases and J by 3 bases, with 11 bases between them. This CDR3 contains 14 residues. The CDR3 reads CASSSTASNQPQHF. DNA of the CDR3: TGTGCCAGCAGTTCGACAGCTTCCAATCAGCCCCAGCATTTT.

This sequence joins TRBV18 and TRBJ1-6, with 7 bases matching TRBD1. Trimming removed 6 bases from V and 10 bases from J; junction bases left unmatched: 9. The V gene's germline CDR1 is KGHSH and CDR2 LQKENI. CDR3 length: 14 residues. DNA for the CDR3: TGTGCCAGCTCTAGTGCTACAGGGGAGTCACCCCTCCACTTT. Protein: CASSSATGESPLHF.

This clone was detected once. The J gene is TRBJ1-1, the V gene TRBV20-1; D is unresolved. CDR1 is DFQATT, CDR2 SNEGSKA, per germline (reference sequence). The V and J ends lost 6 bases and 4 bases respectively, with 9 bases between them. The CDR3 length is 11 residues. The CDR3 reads CSARSATEAFF. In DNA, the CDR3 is TGCAGTGCCCGCAGCGCCACTGAAGCTTTCTTT.

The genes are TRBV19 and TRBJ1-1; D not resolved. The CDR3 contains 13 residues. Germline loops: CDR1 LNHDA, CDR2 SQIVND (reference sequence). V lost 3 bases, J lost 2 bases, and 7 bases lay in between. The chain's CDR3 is CASSIAVNTEAFF. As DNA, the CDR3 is TGTGCCAGTAGTATTGCGGTTAACACTGAAGCTTTCTTT.

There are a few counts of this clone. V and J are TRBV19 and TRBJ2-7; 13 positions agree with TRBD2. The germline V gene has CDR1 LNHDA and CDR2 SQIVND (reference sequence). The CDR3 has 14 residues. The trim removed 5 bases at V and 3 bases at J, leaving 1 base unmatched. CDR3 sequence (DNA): TGTGCCAGTAGTGGGACTAGCGGGGTCTACGAGCAGTACTTC. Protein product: CASSGTSGVYEQYF.

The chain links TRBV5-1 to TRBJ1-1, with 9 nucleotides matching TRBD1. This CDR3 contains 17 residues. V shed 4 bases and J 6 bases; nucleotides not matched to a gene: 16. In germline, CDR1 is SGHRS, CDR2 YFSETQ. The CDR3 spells CASSPGGTGRVNSEAFF. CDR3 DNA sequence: TGCGCCAGCAGCCCGGGGGGGACAGGGAGGGTGAATTCTGAAGCTTTCTTT.

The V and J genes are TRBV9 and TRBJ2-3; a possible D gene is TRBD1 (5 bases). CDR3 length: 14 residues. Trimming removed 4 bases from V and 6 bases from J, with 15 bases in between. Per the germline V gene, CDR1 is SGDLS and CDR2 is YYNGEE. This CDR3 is CASSYDRGRDTQYF. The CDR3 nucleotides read TGTGCCAGCAGCTATGACAGAGGCCGGGATACGCAGTATTTT. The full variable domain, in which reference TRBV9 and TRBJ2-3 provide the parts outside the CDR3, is DSGVTQTPKHLITATGQRVTLRCSPRSGDLSVYWYQQSLDQGLQFLIQYYNGEERAKGNILERFSAQQFPDLHSELNLSSLELGDSALYFCASSYDRGRDTQYFGPGTRLTVL.

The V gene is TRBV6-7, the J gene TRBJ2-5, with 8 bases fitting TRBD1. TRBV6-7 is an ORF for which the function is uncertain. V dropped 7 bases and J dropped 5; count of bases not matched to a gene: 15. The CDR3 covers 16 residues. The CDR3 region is CASTLPGQGLIETQYF. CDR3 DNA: TGTGCCAGCACCTTACCTGGACAGGGTCTAATCGAGACCCAGTACTTC.

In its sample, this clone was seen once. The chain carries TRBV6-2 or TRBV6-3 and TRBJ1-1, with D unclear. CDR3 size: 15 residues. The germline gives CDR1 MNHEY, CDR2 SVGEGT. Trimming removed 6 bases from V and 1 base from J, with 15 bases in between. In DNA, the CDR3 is TGTGCCAGCAGGTACAACCTCCGGGGGAACACTGAAGCTTTCTTT. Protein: CASRYNLRGNTEAFF.

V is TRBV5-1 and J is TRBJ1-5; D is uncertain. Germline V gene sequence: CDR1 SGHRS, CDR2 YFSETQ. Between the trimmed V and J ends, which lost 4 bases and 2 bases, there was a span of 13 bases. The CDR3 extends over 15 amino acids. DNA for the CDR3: TGCGCCAGCAGCCCCGGGGTGTACGGCAATCAGCCCCAGCATTTT. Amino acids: CASSPGVYGNQPQHF.

The CDR3 sequence: CASSPVLNRGSYGYTF. DNA for the CDR3: TGTGCCAGCTCACCTGTGTTAAACAGGGGCAGCTATGGCTACACCTTC. The chain joins TRBV18 to TRBJ1-2; 7 bases map to TRBD1. The J segment lost 4 bases and the V segment lost 3 bases, leaving 11 bases of the junction unmatched. The CDR3 is 16 residues long. The germline gives CDR1 KGHSH, CDR2 LQKENI.

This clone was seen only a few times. CDR3 in DNA: TGTGCCTGGATCCCAGATTCAGGCTATGGCTACACCTTC. Translation gives CAWIPDSGYGYTF. The V call is TRBV30, the J call TRBJ1-2; D uncertain. CDR3 size: 13 residues. The germline V gene has CDR1 GTSNPN and CDR2 SVGIG (reference sequence). The V gene lost 4 bases and the J gene lost 4 bases, with 13 bases spanning the gap. Together with reference TRBV30 and TRBJ1-2, the CDR3 gives the full variable domain: SQTIHQWPATLVQPVGSPLSLECTVEGTSNPNLYWYRQAAGRGLQLLFYSVGIGQISSEVPQNLSASRPQDRQFILSSKKLLLSDSGFYLCAWIPDSGYGYTFGSGTRLTVV.

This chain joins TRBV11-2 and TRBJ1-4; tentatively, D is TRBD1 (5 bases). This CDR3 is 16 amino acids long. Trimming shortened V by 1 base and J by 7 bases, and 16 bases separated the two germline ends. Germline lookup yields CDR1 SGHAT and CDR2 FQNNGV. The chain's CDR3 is CASSLGGLGRGEKLFF. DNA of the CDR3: TGTGCCAGCAGCTTAGGGGGCCTTGGGCGAGGTGAAAAACTGTTTTTT.

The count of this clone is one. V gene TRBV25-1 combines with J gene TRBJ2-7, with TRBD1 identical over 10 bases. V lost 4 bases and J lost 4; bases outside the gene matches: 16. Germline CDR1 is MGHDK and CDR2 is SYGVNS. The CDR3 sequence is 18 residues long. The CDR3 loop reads CASSVNQRKPGQGYEQYF. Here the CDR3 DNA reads TGTGCCAGCAGTGTAAACCAACGTAAACCGGGACAGGGGTACGAGCAGTACTTC.

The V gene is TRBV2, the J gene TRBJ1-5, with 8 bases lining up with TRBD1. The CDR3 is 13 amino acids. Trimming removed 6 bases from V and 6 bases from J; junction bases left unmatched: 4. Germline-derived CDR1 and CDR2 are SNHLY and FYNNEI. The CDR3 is CASRDREGQPQHF. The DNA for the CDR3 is TGTGCCAGCAGGGACAGGGAAGGTCAGCCCCAGCATTTT.

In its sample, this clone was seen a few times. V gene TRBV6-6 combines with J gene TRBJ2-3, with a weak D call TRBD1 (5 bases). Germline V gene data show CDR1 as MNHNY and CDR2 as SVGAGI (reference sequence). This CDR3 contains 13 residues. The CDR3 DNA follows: TGTGCGGTAACGGCAGGGAGCACAGATACGCAGTATTTT. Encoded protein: CAVTAGSTDTQYF.

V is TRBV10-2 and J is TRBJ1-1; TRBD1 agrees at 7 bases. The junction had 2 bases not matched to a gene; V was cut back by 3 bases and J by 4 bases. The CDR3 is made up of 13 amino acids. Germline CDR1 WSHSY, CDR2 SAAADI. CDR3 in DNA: TGCGCCAGCAGTGACAGGGGGGTCACTGAAGCTTTCTTT. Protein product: CASSDRGVTEAFF.

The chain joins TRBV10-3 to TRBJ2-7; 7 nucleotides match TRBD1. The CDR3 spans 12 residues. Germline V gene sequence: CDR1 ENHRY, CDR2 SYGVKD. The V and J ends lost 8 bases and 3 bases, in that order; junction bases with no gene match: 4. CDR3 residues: CAIGDRVYEQYF. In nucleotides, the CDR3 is TGTGCCATCGGCGACAGGGTCTACGAGCAGTACTTC.

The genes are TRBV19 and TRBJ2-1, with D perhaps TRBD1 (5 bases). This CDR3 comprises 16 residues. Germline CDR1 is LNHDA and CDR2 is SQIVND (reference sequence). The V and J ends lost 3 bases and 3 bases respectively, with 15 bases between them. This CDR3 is CASSIYSGQGYNEQFF. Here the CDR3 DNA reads TGTGCCAGTAGTATTTATTCGGGTCAGGGCTACAATGAGCAGTTCTTC.

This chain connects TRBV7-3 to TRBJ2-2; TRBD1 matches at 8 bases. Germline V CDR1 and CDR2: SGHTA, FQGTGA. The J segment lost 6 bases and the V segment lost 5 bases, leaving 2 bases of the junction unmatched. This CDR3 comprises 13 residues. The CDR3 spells CASSPGGPGELFF. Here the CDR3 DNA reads TGTGCCAGCAGCCCAGGGGGCCCCGGGGAGCTGTTTTTT.

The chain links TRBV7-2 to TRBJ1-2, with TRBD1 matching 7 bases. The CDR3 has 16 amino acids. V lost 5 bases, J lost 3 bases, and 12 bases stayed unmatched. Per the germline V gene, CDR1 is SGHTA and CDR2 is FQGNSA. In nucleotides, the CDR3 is TGTGCCAGCAGCCCACCCTTTTTTCAGGGGGACTATGGCTACACCTTC. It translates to CASSPPFFQGDYGYTF.

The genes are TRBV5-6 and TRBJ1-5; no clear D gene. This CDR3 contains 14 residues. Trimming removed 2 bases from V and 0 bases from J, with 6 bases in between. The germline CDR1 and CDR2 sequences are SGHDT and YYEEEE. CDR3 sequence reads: CASSFLRSNQPQHF. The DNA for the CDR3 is TGTGCCAGCAGCTTCCTCCGTAGCAATCAGCCCCAGCATTTT.